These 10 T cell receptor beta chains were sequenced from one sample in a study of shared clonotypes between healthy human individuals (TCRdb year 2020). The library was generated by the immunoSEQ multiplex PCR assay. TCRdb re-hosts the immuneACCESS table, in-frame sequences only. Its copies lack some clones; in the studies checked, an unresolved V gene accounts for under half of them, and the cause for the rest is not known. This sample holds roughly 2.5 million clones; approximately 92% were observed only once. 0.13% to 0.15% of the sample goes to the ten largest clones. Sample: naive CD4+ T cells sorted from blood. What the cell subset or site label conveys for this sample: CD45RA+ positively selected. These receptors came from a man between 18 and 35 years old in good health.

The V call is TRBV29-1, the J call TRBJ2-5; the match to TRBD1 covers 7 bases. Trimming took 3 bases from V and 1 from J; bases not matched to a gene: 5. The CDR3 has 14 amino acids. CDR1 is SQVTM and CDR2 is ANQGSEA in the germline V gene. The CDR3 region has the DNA TGCAGCGTTGATTTGGGGACAGTCCAAGAGACCCAGTACTTC. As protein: CSVDLGTVQETQYF.

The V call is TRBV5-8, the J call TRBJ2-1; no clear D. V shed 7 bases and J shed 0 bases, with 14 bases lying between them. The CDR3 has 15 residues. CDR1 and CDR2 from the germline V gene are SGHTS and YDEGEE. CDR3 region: CASLPWRSSYNEQFF. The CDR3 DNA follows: TGTGCCAGCCTCCCGTGGCGCAGCTCCTACAATGAGCAGTTCTTC.

The CDR3 nucleotides read TGTGCCAGCAGTTTATCCAGGAACTCCTATGGCTACACCTTC. It translates to CASSLSRNSYGYTF. The chain has TRBV28 and TRBJ1-2, with D uncertain. The CDR3 is 14 residues long. Germline V lookup: CDR1 MDHEN, CDR2 SYDVKM. V gave up 1 base and J gave up 4 bases, with 10 bases separating them.

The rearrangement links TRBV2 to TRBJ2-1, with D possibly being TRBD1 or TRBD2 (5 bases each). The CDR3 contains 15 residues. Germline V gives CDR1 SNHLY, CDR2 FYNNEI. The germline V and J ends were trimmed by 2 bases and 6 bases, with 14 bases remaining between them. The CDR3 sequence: CASSEIGAGSNEQFF. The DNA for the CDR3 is TGTGCCAGCAGTGAAATAGGGGCGGGTAGCAATGAGCAGTTCTTC.

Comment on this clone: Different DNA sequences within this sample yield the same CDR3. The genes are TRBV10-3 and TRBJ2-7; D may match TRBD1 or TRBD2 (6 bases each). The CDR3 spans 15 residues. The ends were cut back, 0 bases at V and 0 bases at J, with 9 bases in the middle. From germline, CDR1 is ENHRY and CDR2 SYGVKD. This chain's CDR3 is CAISESGGPSYEQYF. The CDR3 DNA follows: TGTGCCATCAGTGAGTCGGGGGGCCCCTCCTACGAGCAGTACTTC.

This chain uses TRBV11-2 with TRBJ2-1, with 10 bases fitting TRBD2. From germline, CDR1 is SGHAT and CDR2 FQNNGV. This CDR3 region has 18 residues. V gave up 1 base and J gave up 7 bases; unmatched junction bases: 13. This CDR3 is CASSLGPLLSGRVNEQFF. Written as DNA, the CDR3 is TGTGCCAGCAGCTTAGGACCCCTACTGAGCGGGAGGGTAAATGAGCAGTTCTTC.

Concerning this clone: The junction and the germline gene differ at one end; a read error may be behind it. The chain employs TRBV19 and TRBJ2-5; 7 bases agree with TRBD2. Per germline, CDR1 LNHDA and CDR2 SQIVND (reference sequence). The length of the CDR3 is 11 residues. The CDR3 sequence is CASSLASGVNF. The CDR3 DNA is TGTGCCAGTAGTTTGGCTAGCGGTGTAAACTTC.

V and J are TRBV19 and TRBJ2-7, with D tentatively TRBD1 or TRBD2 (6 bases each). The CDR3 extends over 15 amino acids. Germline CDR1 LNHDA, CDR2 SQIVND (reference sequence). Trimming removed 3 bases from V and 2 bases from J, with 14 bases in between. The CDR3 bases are TGTGCCAGTAGTATCGGGGGCAGTAGTACCTACGAGCAGTACTTC. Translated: CASSIGGSSTYEQYF.

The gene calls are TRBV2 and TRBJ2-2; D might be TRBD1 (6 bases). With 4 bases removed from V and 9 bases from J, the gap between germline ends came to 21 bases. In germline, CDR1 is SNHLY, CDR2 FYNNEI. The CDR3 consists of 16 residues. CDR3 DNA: TGTGCCAGCAGTGCCAGGGGAGTTGTGGCGCCCCGGGAGCTGTTTTTT. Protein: CASSARGVVAPRELFF.

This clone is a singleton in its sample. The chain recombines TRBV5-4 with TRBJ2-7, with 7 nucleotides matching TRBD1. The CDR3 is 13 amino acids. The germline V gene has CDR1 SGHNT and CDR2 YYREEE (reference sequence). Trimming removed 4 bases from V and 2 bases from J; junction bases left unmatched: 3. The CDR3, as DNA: TGTGCCAGCAGCACAGGGGATCCCTACGAGCAGTACTTC. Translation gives CASSTGDPYEQYF.